This T cell receptor (beta chain) was profiled in a study of T cells after yellow fever vaccination (dated by TCRdb to between 2019 and 2020). In terms of the full investigation: The SMART-Seq v4 Ultra Low Input RNA kit was used to prepare libraries from fractions with low cell numbers. Blood was drawn at multiple timepoints before and after primary and secondary immunization, with bulk PBMC replicates and cell subsets isolated. Two healthy male donors, one aged 18 to 29 and one aged 30 to 39 years, made up the cohort. To track T-cell clones before and after primary and booster YFV17D yellow fever vaccination, bulk TCR alpha and beta repertoires were sequenced longitudinally.

Read against the paper, the sample's treatment or condition label means: live attenuated yellow fever vaccine strain. At each blood-draw timepoint, two biological replicates of bulk PBMCs were obtained. PBMCs were isolated from peripheral blood using a standard Ficoll-Paque protocol. RNA was extracted with TriZol from bulk PBMCs, CD4 and CD8 fractions, and dextramer-positive and dextramer-negative fractions. Synthesis of TCR cDNA relied on 5'RACE template switching, a step that introduced a universal primer site along with unique molecular identifiers. Priming of cDNA synthesis was performed from both the TCR alpha and TCR beta constant segments. Two PCR steps were used to amplify libraries, with sample barcodes and sequencing adapters being added in the second step. Libraries were sequenced on Illumina HiSeq 2500 (2x100 bp) or NovaSeq (2x150 bp). The study's processing was this. Reads were demultiplexed and collapsed into UMI consensus sequences with MIGEC, and V(D)J alignment was performed with MiXCR. Vaccine-responding clonotypes were defined with edgeR using replicate PBMC samples, requiring FDR below 0.01 and a log2 fold change above 5 up to day 15. Each bulk clonotype was labeled CD4 or CD8 based on which sequenced repertoire, CD4 or CD8, contained the clonotype at higher abundance. TCRdb reworked the public reads: Q25 trimming with fastp, MiXCR clone assembly, productive beta chains retained. A single entry per CDR3 protein holds the most common genes and DNA from its merged rows. The V and J calls come from TCRdb's annotation, not from the publication. For this sample the table gives under 600,000 distinct CDR3 sequences, of which approximately 12% were detected only once. The top ten hold more than 12% of the sample.

This clonotype was counted only a few times. Its antigen remains undetermined. No base quality information exists; no much larger clone differs at one position. Ends trimmed: V by 0 bases, J by 3 bases; bases unmatched to a gene: 10. The cysteine opens and the phenylalanine closes a CDR3 of 18 amino acids. This entry keeps only the CDR3 DNA: 54 bases, framed from base 1. From the germline V gene (reference sequence), CDR1 is SGHKS and CDR2 is YYEKEE. Overall results and qualifications from the work: After the booster, most clones that had expanded after primary vaccination were detected again (about 95% of CD4 and 70% to 90% of CD8), suggesting broad maintenance of memory. The secondary T-cell response was weaker than the primary response but faster, peaking on day 5 instead of day 15. Only a couple of donors were included in the study, so the extent to which the findings can be generalized is limited. FACS-sorted repertoires could contain abundant contaminating clonotypes from the bulk population, so computational filtering was required. A small fraction of clonotypes showed up in both the CD4 and CD8 compartments, probably as a result of convergent recombination.

The chain joins TRBV5-5 to TRBJ2-7, with 12 central nucleotides matching TRBD2. The material sequenced was PBMCs, taken on the day of the yellow fever booster vaccination. This TCR was sampled from a man aged 25-45 years who received the YFV17D yellow fever vaccine. The CDR3 here reads CASSLALSGLAGLYEQYF. The bases are TGTGCCAGCAGCTTGGCCTTATCGGGACTAGCGGGCCTCTACGAGCAGTACTTC.